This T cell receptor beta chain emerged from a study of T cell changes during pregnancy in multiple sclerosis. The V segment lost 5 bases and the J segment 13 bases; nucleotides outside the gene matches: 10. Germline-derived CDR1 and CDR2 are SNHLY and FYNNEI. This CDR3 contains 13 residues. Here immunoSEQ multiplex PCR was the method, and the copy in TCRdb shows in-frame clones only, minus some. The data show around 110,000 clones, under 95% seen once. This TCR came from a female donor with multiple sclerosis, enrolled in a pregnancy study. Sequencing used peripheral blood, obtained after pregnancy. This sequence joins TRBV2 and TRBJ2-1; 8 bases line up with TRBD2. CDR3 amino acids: CASSLLTGGAQFF. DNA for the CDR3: TGTGCCAGCAGTCTGTTGACCGGGGGGGCCCAGTTCTTC.